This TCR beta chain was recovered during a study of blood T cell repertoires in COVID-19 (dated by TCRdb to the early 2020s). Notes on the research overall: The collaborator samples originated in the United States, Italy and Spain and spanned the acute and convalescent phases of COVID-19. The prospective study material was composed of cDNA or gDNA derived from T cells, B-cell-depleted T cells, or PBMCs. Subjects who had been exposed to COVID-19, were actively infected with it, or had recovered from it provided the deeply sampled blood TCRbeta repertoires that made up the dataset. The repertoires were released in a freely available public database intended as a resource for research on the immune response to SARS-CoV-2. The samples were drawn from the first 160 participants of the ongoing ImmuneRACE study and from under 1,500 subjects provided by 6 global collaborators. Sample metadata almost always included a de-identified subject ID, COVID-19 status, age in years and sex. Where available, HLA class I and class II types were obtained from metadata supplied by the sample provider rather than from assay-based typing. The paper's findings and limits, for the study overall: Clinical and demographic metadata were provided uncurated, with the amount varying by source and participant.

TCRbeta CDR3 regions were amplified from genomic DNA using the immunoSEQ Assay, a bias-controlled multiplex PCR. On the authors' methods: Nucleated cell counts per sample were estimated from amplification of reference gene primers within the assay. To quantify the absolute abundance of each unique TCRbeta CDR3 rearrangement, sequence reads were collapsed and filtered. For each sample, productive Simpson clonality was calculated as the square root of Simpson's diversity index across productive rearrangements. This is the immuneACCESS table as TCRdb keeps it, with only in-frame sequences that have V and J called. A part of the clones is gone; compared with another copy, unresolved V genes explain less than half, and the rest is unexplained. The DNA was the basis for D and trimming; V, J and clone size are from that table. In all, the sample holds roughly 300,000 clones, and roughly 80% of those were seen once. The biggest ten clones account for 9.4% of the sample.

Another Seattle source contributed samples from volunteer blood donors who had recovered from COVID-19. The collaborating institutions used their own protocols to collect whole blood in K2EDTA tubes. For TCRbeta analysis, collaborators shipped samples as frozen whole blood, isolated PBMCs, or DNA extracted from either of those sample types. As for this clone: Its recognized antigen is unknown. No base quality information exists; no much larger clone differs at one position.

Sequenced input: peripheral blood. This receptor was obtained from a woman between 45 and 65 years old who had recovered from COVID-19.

The nucleotide sequence is TGTGCCAGCAGCTTGTCTAGCGGTACCTACAATGAGCAGTTCTTC. Its product reads: CASSLSSGTYNEQFF. The sequence joins TRBV7-2 to TRBJ2-1, with 7 central nucleotides matching TRBD2. CDR1 is given as SGHTA and CDR2 as FQGNSA, both from the germline V gene. V and J are trimmed by 3 bases and 2 bases, and the gene matches miss 4 bases of the junction. The cysteine opens and the phenylalanine closes a CDR3 of 15 amino acids. Only the CDR3 portion is preserved as DNA: 45 bases, with reading frame beginning at the first base.